The 20 T cell receptor beta chains below all came from one sample that was sequenced in a study of shared clonotypes between healthy human individuals. Clones were sequenced by immunoSEQ multiplex PCR, and TCRdb holds only the in-frame ones, with some missing. The repertoire holds nearly 1 million clones, 76% seen once, with nearly 1.5% in the top ten. Sample: memory CD4+ T cells sorted from blood. Indicated subset: CD45RA-negative fraction. The origin of the receptors is a man younger than 35 in good health.

In DNA form, the CDR3 reads TGTGCCAGCAGGGAAGGGGGGGGGATGAATAATTCACCCCTCCACTTT. This translates into CASREGGGMNNSPLHF. This chain uses TRBV25-1 with TRBJ1-6; maybe TRBD1 (6 bases). V gave up 6 bases and J gave up 5 bases, with 17 bases separating them. Germline V gene sequence: CDR1 MGHDK, CDR2 SYGVNS. The CDR3 spans 16 residues.

The chain has TRBV6-5 and TRBJ1-1, with D hard to call. This CDR3 region has 11 residues. CDR1 is MNHEY and CDR2 is SVGAGI in the germline V gene. The ends were cut back, 6 bases at V and 10 bases at J, with 12 bases in the middle. CDR3 sequence: CASSKGGGAFF. CDR3 DNA sequence: TGTGCCAGCAGCAAGGGTGGAGGAGCTTTCTTT.

V gene TRBV6-1 combines with J gene TRBJ2-3; 7 nucleotides align to TRBD1. Trimming cost V 10 bases and J 2 bases; bases outside gene matches: 6. The CDR3 runs 13 residues. Germline CDR1 is MNHNS and CDR2 is SASEGT. The chain's CDR3 is CATGDRATDTQYF. The CDR3 region has the DNA TGTGCCACCGGGGACAGAGCCACAGATACGCAGTATTTT.

In regard to this clone: Other DNA sequences in this specimen translate into the identical CDR3. The V call is TRBV9, the J call TRBJ2-3; D may be TRBD2 (6 bases). This CDR3 contains 15 residues. Germline V gene sequence: CDR1 SGDLS, CDR2 YYNGEE. Trimming removed 0 bases at V and 2 bases at J, with 10 bases between. The CDR3 DNA reads TGTGCCAGCAGCGTAGCTGGGGGGTTCACAGATACGCAGTATTTT. Translation gives CASSVAGGFTDTQYF. Together with reference TRBV9 and TRBJ2-3, the CDR3 gives the full variable domain: DSGVTQTPKHLITATGQRVTLRCSPRSGDLSVYWYQQSLDQGLQFLIQYYNGEERAKGNILERFSAQQFPDLHSELNLSSLELGDSALYFCASSVAGGFTDTQYFGPGTRLTVL.

The chain couples TRBV27 to TRBJ1-5; D uncertain. The CDR3 totals 14 residues. The V gene's germline CDR1 is MNHEY and CDR2 SMNVEV (reference sequence). The ends were cut back, 3 bases at V and 5 bases at J, with 11 bases in the middle. The CDR3: CASSFRSLDQPQHF. CDR3 nucleotide sequence: TGTGCCAGCAGTTTCCGATCACTCGATCAGCCCCAGCATTTT.

The chain employs TRBV19 and TRBJ2-1; 7 nucleotides align to TRBD2. Germline CDR1 LNHDA, CDR2 SQIVND (reference sequence). This CDR3 contains 15 residues. With 0 bases clipped from V and 7 bases from J, the junction kept 6 bases outside the gene matches. The DNA of the CDR3 is TGTGCCAGTAGTATAGAGGCCGGGGGGATGAATGAGCAGTTCTTC. Protein product: CASSIEAGGMNEQFF.

In regard to this clone: Other DNA sequences from this sample encode an identical CDR3 as well. The rearrangement uses TRBV6-5 and TRBJ2-6; D remains ambiguous. Trimming stripped 2 bases from V and 0 bases from J, with 2 bases between. Germline CDR1 and CDR2: MNHEY and SVGAGI. The CDR3 contains 14 residues. DNA for the CDR3: TGTGCCAGCAGTTACCTCTCTGGGGCCAACGTCCTGACTTTC. Amino acid sequence: CASSYLSGANVLTF.

The V gene is TRBV5-1, the J gene TRBJ2-6; D is possibly TRBD2 (5 bases). The CDR3 consists of 19 residues. The V end was cut by 4 bases, the J end by 0 bases, with 20 bases between. CDR1 is SGHRS and CDR2 is YFSETQ in the germline V gene. CDR3 amino acids: CASSPDTAGPHSGANVLTF. The CDR3 DNA is TGCGCCAGCAGCCCGGATACGGCGGGTCCACACTCTGGGGCCAACGTCCTGACTTTC.

On this clone: This clone may be a read error of a much larger clone one base away. The chain carries TRBV28 and TRBJ2-7; D gene ambiguous. The CDR3 loop spans 13 amino acids. Trimming cost V 4 bases and J 0 bases, with 7 bases left between them. The germline V gene has CDR1 MDHEN and CDR2 SYDVKM. The CDR3 DNA sequence: TGTGCCAGCAGTTATAGGAGCTCCTACGAGCAGTACTTC. Its protein is CASSYRSSYEQYF.

The chain couples TRBV27 to TRBJ2-5, with a weak D call TRBD2 (5 bases). Germline CDR1 reads MNHEY; CDR2 reads SMNVEV (reference sequence). The germline V and J ends were trimmed by 6 bases and 5 bases, with 16 bases remaining between them. CDR3 length equals 14 residues. The CDR3 nucleotides read TGTGCCAGCAGACTGACATGGGGAGTCGAGACCCAGTACTTC. Its translation is CASRLTWGVETQYF.

The chain combines TRBV5-4 with TRBJ1-2; D is perhaps TRBD1 (5 bases). The CDR3 runs to 13 residues. Trimming removed 4 bases at V and 4 bases at J, with 11 bases between. CDR1 and CDR2 (germline): SGHNT, YYREEE (reference sequence). CDR3 DNA sequence: TGTGCCAGCAGCCAGGACACGTCCTATGGCTACACCTTC. Amino acid sequence: CASSQDTSYGYTF. Full variable domain (missing parts from reference TRBV5-4 and TRBJ1-2): ETGVTQSPTHLIKTRGQQVTLRCSSQSGHNTVSWYQQALGQGPQFIFQYYREEENGRGNFPPRFSGLQFPNYSSELNVNALELDDSALYLCASSQDTSYGYTFGSGTRLTVV.

Concerning this clone itself: Distinct nucleotide sequences in the sample also encode this CDR3. The chain employs TRBV9 and TRBJ1-1, with 7 bases lining up with TRBD1. CDR1 is SGDLS, CDR2 YYNGEE, per germline. Trimming cost V 4 bases and J 1 base; bases outside gene matches: 4. The CDR3 covers 14 residues. As DNA, the CDR3 is TGTGCCAGCAGCCCCCGGACAGGGAACACTGAAGCTTTCTTT. Protein sequence: CASSPRTGNTEAFF.

The gene calls are TRBV7-3 and TRBJ2-6; D is possibly TRBD2 (6 bases). The V end lost 3 bases, the J end lost 9 bases, and 15 bases lay between the germline ends. Germline lookup yields CDR1 SGHTA and CDR2 FQGTGA. The CDR3 has 15 residues. The CDR3 nucleotides are TGTGCCAGCAGCTTGGCGGGGAGAGTCGACAACGTCCTGACTTTC. It yields the protein CASSLAGRVDNVLTF.

V usage is TRBV28 and J usage is TRBJ1-2; 9 bases align to TRBD1. Trimming cost V 1 base and J 4 bases; bases outside gene matches: 4. The CDR3 runs to 15 residues. Germline V CDR1 and CDR2: MDHEN, SYDVKM. The chain's CDR3 is CASSLSPGQGYGYTF. In DNA form, the CDR3 reads TGTGCCAGCAGTTTATCTCCGGGACAGGGCTATGGCTACACCTTC.

A few counts support this clone. The same CDR3 arises from other DNA sequences in this sample as well. V usage is TRBV30 and J usage is TRBJ1-6; the match to TRBD1 covers 7 bases. Germline V gene sequence: CDR1 GTSNPN, CDR2 SVGIG (reference sequence). The CDR3 loop spans 12 amino acids. With 2 bases clipped from V and 10 bases from J, the junction kept 2 bases outside the gene matches. The CDR3: CAWSLQGSPLHF. The CDR3 DNA reads as TGTGCCTGGAGTTTACAGGGGTCACCCCTCCACTTT.

The V call is TRBV15, the J call TRBJ1-5, with 7 positions matching TRBD1. Germline loops: CDR1 LNHNV, CDR2 YYDKDF (reference sequence). With V trimmed by 0 bases and J by 3 bases, 2 bases remained unmatched. The CDR3 covers 15 residues. The CDR3 spells CATSREGGVNQPQHF. The CDR3, as DNA: TGTGCCACCAGCAGAGAAGGGGGCGTCAATCAGCCCCAGCATTTT.

In its sample, this clone was seen a few times. The DNA of the CDR3 is TGTGCCAGCAGTGAAGCGTCGGGGGGCAATCAGCCCCAGCATTTT. It specifies CASSEASGGNQPQHF. This sequence joins TRBV2 and TRBJ1-5; D is perhaps TRBD1 (5 bases). V was cut by 0 bases and J by 2 bases, with 8 bases left in between. CDR3 length equals 15 residues. Germline V gives CDR1 SNHLY, CDR2 FYNNEI.

This clone appeared a single time. The V and J genes are TRBV28 and TRBJ1-5; TRBD1 agrees at 10 bases. Germline CDR1 is MDHEN and CDR2 is SYDVKM. This CDR3 comprises 15 residues. The V and J ends lost 2 bases and 7 bases, in that order; junction bases with no gene match: 5. The chain's CDR3 is CASSLKTGGRQPQHF. CDR3 in DNA: TGTGCCAGCAGTTTAAAGACAGGGGGCCGACAGCCCCAGCATTTT.

This rearrangement joins TRBV7-2 to TRBJ1-4, with 9 bases that match TRBD1. Germline CDR1 is SGHTA and CDR2 is FQGNSA. The V and J ends lost 4 bases and 8 bases, in that order; junction bases with no gene match: 5. The CDR3 has 14 amino acids. Written as DNA, the CDR3 is TGTGCCAGCAGCTCGGGACAGGGAAACGAAAAACTGTTTTTT. It codes for CASSSGQGNEKLFF.

This sequence joins TRBV7-4 and TRBJ1-1; the D is unclear. This CDR3 is 14 amino acids long. V lost 2 bases, J lost 8 bases, and 15 bases lay in between. The V gene's germline CDR1 is SGHVT and CDR2 SQSDAQ. CDR3 residues: CASSLRMSSREAFF. The CDR3 coding sequence is TGTGCCAGCAGCTTAAGGATGAGCAGTAGGGAAGCTTTCTTT.